The source of this T cell receptor (beta chain) is a study of blood T cell repertoires in COVID-19. Study-wide background: The samples span acute and convalescent COVID-19 from the United States, Italy and Spain. Sources were T cells, B-cell-depleted T cells, or PBMCs; the material itself was cDNA or gDNA.

In the original analysis: Reference gene primer amplification gave nucleated cell count estimates. Profiling relied on immunoSEQ multiplex PCR, and the TCRdb table lists in-frame clones only, not all of them. V, J and clone size derive from that table, while D and trimming were established from the DNA sequence. The sample has tens of thousands of clones; roughly 87% are singletons. Germline CDR1 LNHDA, CDR2 SQIVND (reference sequence). Trimming shortened V by 4 bases and J by 9 bases, and 9 bases separated the two germline ends. The CDR3 has 11 amino acids. The clonotype originates from a man in his fifties or sixties with active COVID-19. V and J are TRBV19 and TRBJ2-5; the D is unclear. The source material was peripheral blood. The CDR3 bases are TGTGCCAGTAGTAACCGCCGGGCCCAGTACTTC. It encodes CASSNRRAQYF.